Below are 10 T cell receptor beta chains sequenced from a single sample in a study of cytomegalovirus exposure and HLA in healthy donors. Primers for the PCR totalled 60 Vbeta and 13 Jbeta. Here immunoSEQ multiplex PCR was the method, and the copy in TCRdb shows in-frame clones only, minus some. Recorded here are approximately 190,000 clones; the top ten clones represent less than 0.9%. The specimen sequenced was PBMCs. The receptors here all came from a boy between 5 and 17 years old in good health and CMV-seronegative.

The J gene is TRBJ2-1, the V gene TRBV19, with a weak D call TRBD2 (6 bases). CDR3 length equals 13 residues. Germline V gives CDR1 LNHDA, CDR2 SQIVND (reference sequence). Trimming cost V 10 bases and J 6 bases, with 16 bases left between them. The CDR3 DNA sequence: TGTGCCACCCGTCAAGGGAGGATCAATGAGCAGTTCTTC. Its protein is CATRQGRINEQFF.

The chain links TRBV2 to TRBJ1-3; no firm D call. Trimming stripped 4 bases from V and 4 bases from J, with 8 bases between. Germline V gives CDR1 SNHLY, CDR2 FYNNEI. CDR3 length: 13 amino acids. This chain's CDR3 is CASSVARGNTIYF. The CDR3 coding sequence is TGTGCCAGCAGTGTGGCCCGCGGAAACACCATATATTTT.

On this clone itself: Within the sample, other DNA sequences also encode this same CDR3. The chain couples TRBV9 to TRBJ2-7, with D tentatively TRBD2 (7 bases). Trimming stripped 4 bases from V and 4 bases from J, with 21 bases between. In germline, CDR1 is SGDLS, CDR2 YYNGEE. The CDR3 covers 16 residues. CDR3 DNA: TGTGCCAGCAGCCCCTCGGCCGGGGGGCGGATATACGAGCAGTACTTC. Translation gives CASSPSAGGRIYEQYF. The full variable domain, rest sourced from reference TRBV9 and TRBJ2-7, is DSGVTQTPKHLITATGQRVTLRCSPRSGDLSVYWYQQSLDQGLQFLIQYYNGEERAKGNILERFSAQQFPDLHSELNLSSLELGDSALYFCASSPSAGGRIYEQYFGPGTRLTVT.

V is TRBV6-5 and J is TRBJ2-3; 8 nucleotides agree with TRBD1. The junction had 6 bases not matched to a gene; V was cut back by 7 bases and J by 3 bases. Germline assignment: CDR1 MNHEY and CDR2 SVGAGI. The CDR3 totals 14 residues. CDR3 residues: CASTLRQGTDTQYF. The CDR3 DNA follows: TGTGCCAGCACCCTAAGACAGGGGACAGATACGCAGTATTTT.

This rearrangement joins TRBV6-5 to TRBJ2-1; a weak D match, TRBD1 (5 bases). The CDR3 is 13 residues long. Germline CDR1 and CDR2: MNHEY and SVGAGI. The germline V and J ends were trimmed by 0 bases and 10 bases, with 10 bases remaining between them. The chain's CDR3 is CASSYSQGMEQFF. CDR3 nucleotide sequence: TGTGCCAGCAGTTACTCGCAGGGTATGGAGCAGTTCTTC.

The J gene is TRBJ2-7, the V gene TRBV19, with D maybe TRBD1 (5 bases). From germline, CDR1 is LNHDA and CDR2 SQIVND (reference sequence). V gave up 5 bases and J gave up 0 bases, with 11 bases separating them. The CDR3 is 14 residues long. This CDR3 is CASSLSGNSYEQYF. As DNA, the CDR3 is TGTGCCAGTAGTTTATCAGGGAACTCCTACGAGCAGTACTTC.

This chain connects TRBV29-1 to TRBJ2-5, with D perhaps matching TRBD1 (6 bases). The V end was cut by 7 bases, the J end by 4 bases, with 10 bases between. This CDR3 region has 11 residues. Germline CDR1 SQVTM, CDR2 ANQGSEA. The CDR3 coding sequence is TGCAGCGGCAAGGACAGAGAGACCCAGTACTTC. It translates to CSGKDRETQYF. Full variable domain (missing parts from reference TRBV29-1 and TRBJ2-5): SAVISQKPSRDICQRGTSLTIQCQVDSQVTMMFWYRQQPGQSLTLIATANQGSEATYESGFVIDKFPISRPNLTFSTLTVSNMSPEDSSIYLCSGKDRETQYFGPGTRLLVL.

The chain joins TRBV27 to TRBJ1-2, with D perhaps matching TRBD1 (5 bases). The V end was cut by 4 bases, the J end by 2 bases, with 17 bases between. The length of the CDR3 is 16 residues. Germline CDR1 and CDR2: MNHEY and SMNVEV (reference sequence). The DNA for the CDR3 is TGTGCCAGCAGTTCCAAATCCGGGGGGAACAACTATGGCTACACCTTC. Protein product: CASSSKSGGNNYGYTF.

The chain recombines TRBV4-1 with TRBJ2-5; the match to TRBD2 covers 11 bases. Trimming cost V 1 base and J 2 bases; bases outside gene matches: 6. CDR1 and CDR2 from the germline V gene are MGHRA and YSYEKL. This CDR3 is 17 amino acids long. The CDR3 is CASSQGGLADGQETQYF. The CDR3 region has the DNA TGCGCCAGCAGCCAAGGGGGACTAGCGGATGGACAAGAGACCCAGTACTTC.

The chain is built from TRBV6-1 and TRBJ2-2; 8 positions match TRBD1. The ends lost 2 bases at V and 2 bases at J; junction bases unmatched: 7. CDR1 and CDR2 (germline): MNHNS, SASEGT. The CDR3 runs to 17 residues. The CDR3 region has the DNA TGTGCCAGCAGTGAAAGGACAGGGAAGAGTAACACCGGGGAGCTGTTTTTT. Encoded protein: CASSERTGKSNTGELFF.